A single sample gave rise to the 30 T cell receptor beta chains below, sequenced in a study of blood T cell repertoires in COVID-19 (dated by TCRdb to 2020 to 2021). Library prep was done by the immunoSEQ multiplex PCR assay. Held by TCRdb, this immuneACCESS table contains in-frame sequences only and omits some clones. Under half of the omission traces to an unresolved V gene where checked; the cause of the rest is unknown. Within this sample are about 82,000 clones, with roughly 82% of them counted one time only. The ten largest account for 6% to 7.5% of the sample. The specimen sequenced was peripheral blood. These receptor sequences come from a man aged 50 or older with active or convalescent COVID-19.

The V and J genes are TRBV11-3 and TRBJ1-1; D is perhaps TRBD1 (6 bases). The CDR3 runs to 14 residues. Germline V gives CDR1 SGHNT, CDR2 YENEEA. V was clipped by 5 bases and J by 5 bases, with 15 bases between them. CDR3 in amino acids: CASSRTADRTEAFF. CDR3 DNA: TGTGCCAGCAGCCGGACAGCCGACAGGACTGAAGCTTTCTTT.

This sequence joins TRBV5-1 and TRBJ2-3; the match to TRBD1 covers 8 bases. The CDR3 has 15 amino acids. V shed 2 bases and J 2 bases; nucleotides not matched to a gene: 4. Germline values: CDR1 SGHRS, CDR2 YFSETQ. For the CDR3, the DNA is TGCGCCAGCAGCTTAAGGACAGGGAACACAGATACGCAGTATTTT. Its protein is CASSLRTGNTDTQYF.

The chain joins TRBV5-1 to TRBJ2-3, with 9 bases matching TRBD1. Germline CDR1 SGHRS, CDR2 YFSETQ. The CDR3 spans 15 residues. V shed 4 bases and J 2 bases; nucleotides not matched to a gene: 5. The chain's CDR3 is CASSPRTGDTDTQYF. The CDR3 coding sequence is TGCGCCAGCAGCCCAAGGACAGGGGACACAGATACGCAGTATTTT.

The J gene is TRBJ1-3, the V gene TRBV19; D unclear. V was pared by 5 bases and J by 1 base, with 3 bases between. The CDR3 loop spans 12 amino acids. The V gene's germline CDR1 is LNHDA and CDR2 SQIVND (reference sequence). The CDR3 DNA reads TGTGCCAGTAGTCCGTCTGGAAACACCATATATTTT. Amino acids: CASSPSGNTIYF. Based on the CDR3 plus reference TRBV19 and TRBJ1-3, the full variable domain is DGGITQSPKYLFRKEGQNVTLSCEQNLNHDAMYWYRQDPGQGLRLIYYSQIVNDFQKGDIAEGYSVSREKKESFPLTVTSAQKNPTAFYLCASSPSGNTIYFGEGSWLTVV.

V and J are TRBV19 and TRBJ2-2; 7 bases line up with TRBD1. In germline, CDR1 is LNHDA, CDR2 SQIVND (reference sequence). The ends lost 4 bases at V and 4 bases at J; junction bases unmatched: 9. The CDR3 has 16 residues. CDR3 nucleotides: TGTGCCAGTAGTACCACAGGGGTAGGTTTCACCGGGGAGCTGTTTTTT. The encoded protein is CASSTTGVGFTGELFF.

J is TRBJ1-5 and V is TRBV19; 7 positions agree with TRBD1. The CDR3 has 17 amino acids. Per germline, CDR1 LNHDA and CDR2 SQIVND (reference sequence). Losses at the gene ends were 5 bases for V and 8 bases for J; bases not matched to a gene: 18. The chain's CDR3 is CASSLLQGRSDIKPQHF. In DNA form, the CDR3 reads TGTGCCAGTAGTCTGTTACAGGGGAGGTCTGACATTAAGCCCCAGCATTTT.

J is TRBJ1-1 and V is TRBV6-5; D remains ambiguous. CDR1 is MNHEY, CDR2 SVGAGI, per germline. Between the trimmed V and J ends, which lost 8 bases and 0 bases, there was a span of 13 bases. This CDR3 has 14 amino acids. The DNA for the CDR3 is TGTGCCAGCCCGAACCCAGGCCTGAACACTGAAGCTTTCTTT. It encodes CASPNPGLNTEAFF.

This clone was found once. The rearrangement links TRBV28 to TRBJ1-1; TRBD1 matches 8 bases. Per the germline V gene, CDR1 is MDHEN and CDR2 is SYDVKM. There are 16 residues in the CDR3. Trimming at V came to 4 bases and at J to 3 bases, leaving 10 bases not matched to a gene. The CDR3 coding sequence is TGTGCCAGCAGTTCCCCGGGACAGGTGGGACACACTGAAGCTTTCTTT. Protein sequence: CASSSPGQVGHTEAFF.

The chain joins TRBV3-1 (or the pseudogene TRBV3-2) to TRBJ1-1; D call uncertain. V was clipped by 1 base and J by 1 base, with 7 bases between them. This CDR3 spans 14 amino acids. Germline V gives CDR1 LGHDT, CDR2 YNNKEL (reference sequence). In DNA form, the CDR3 reads TGTGCCAGCAGCCAAGGTCAGTCGAACACTGAAGCTTTCTTT. Residues: CASSQGQSNTEAFF.

The CDR3 DNA reads TGTGCCATCAGTGAGTCGGGAACCGGGACTAGCAAGGGAGATACGCAGTATTTT. It is translated as CAISESGTGTSKGDTQYF. The V gene is TRBV10-3, the J gene TRBJ2-3; 9 bases map to TRBD2. The CDR3 consists of 18 residues. Trimming cost V 0 bases and J 5 bases; bases outside gene matches: 12. Looked up from germline, CDR1 is ENHRY and CDR2 is SYGVKD.

V and J are TRBV7-6 and TRBJ1-5, with TRBD1 as a possible D gene (5 bases). The CDR3 totals 16 residues. The V end was cut by 5 bases, the J end by 1 base, with 15 bases between. Germline V gene sequence: CDR1 SGHVS, CDR2 FNYEAQ. CDR3 sequence: CASSKVAGRSNQPQHF. CDR3 DNA sequence: TGTGCCAGCAGCAAGGTTGCGGGACGAAGCAATCAGCCCCAGCATTTT.

The chain joins TRBV27 to TRBJ1-2; weak D call: TRBD1 (5 bases). The CDR3 is made up of 12 amino acids. Germline V CDR1 and CDR2: MNHEY, SMNVEV (reference sequence). Trimming stripped 7 bases from V and 2 bases from J, with 8 bases between. The CDR3: CASKRGNYGYTF. The CDR3 coding sequence is TGTGCCAGCAAGCGGGGGAACTATGGCTACACCTTC.

The chain has TRBV3-1 (or the pseudogene TRBV3-2) and TRBJ2-3; TRBD2 matches at 8 bases. Unmatched junction bases numbered 8, after V lost 4 bases and J lost 2 bases. CDR1 is LGHDT, CDR2 YNNKEL, per germline (reference sequence). The CDR3 totals 16 residues. The DNA for the CDR3 is TGTGCCAGCAGCCCCCCCCGCGGGGGGACCACAGATACGCAGTATTTT. It encodes CASSPPRGGTTDTQYF.

This chain links TRBV5-4 with TRBJ1-3; D not certain. The CDR3 spans 15 residues. V was clipped by 5 bases and J by 2 bases, with 14 bases between them. Germline values: CDR1 SGHNT, CDR2 YYREEE (reference sequence). The CDR3 coding sequence is TGTGCCAGCAGTTCCCGGGAATTCCCTGGAAACACCATATATTTT. This encodes CASSSREFPGNTIYF.

The chain recombines TRBV7-9 with TRBJ2-7, with 7 bases fitting TRBD1. The CDR3 consists of 13 residues. CDR1 and CDR2 (germline): SEHNR, FQNEAQ (reference sequence). V was clipped by 2 bases and J by 6 bases; unmatched bases: 4. As DNA, the CDR3 is TGTGCCAGCAGCTTAACGGGACAGTCCGAGCAGTACGTC. This codes for CASSLTGQSEQYV.

This rearrangement joins TRBV6-2 or TRBV6-3 to TRBJ1-5; D is unresolved. The CDR3 contains 17 residues. Trimming removed 6 bases at V and 7 bases at J, with 25 bases between. The germline V gene encodes CDR1 MNHEY and CDR2 SVGEGT. The CDR3 spells CASSPPSFGGMNQPQHF. The CDR3 bases are TGTGCCAGCAGCCCTCCTTCCTTCGGAGGGATGAACCAGCCCCAGCATTTT.

The chain links TRBV5-1 to TRBJ2-6; TRBD2 agrees at 7 bases. Per the germline V gene, CDR1 is SGHRS and CDR2 is YFSETQ. The CDR3 extends over 18 amino acids. Trimming at V came to 0 bases and at J to 0 bases, leaving 6 bases not matched to a gene. Here the CDR3 reads CASSLASPSGSGANVLTF. CDR3 nucleotides: TGCGCCAGCAGCTTGGCCTCGCCTAGCGGCTCTGGGGCCAACGTCCTGACTTTC.

The genes are TRBV2 and TRBJ2-7, with TRBD1 identical over 8 bases. V was pared by 7 bases and J by 3 bases, with 5 bases of the junction left unmatched. This CDR3 has 13 amino acids. CDR1 is SNHLY and CDR2 is FYNNEI in the germline V gene. The CDR3 DNA sequence: TGTGCCAGCATAGGGACAGGCGGCTACGAGCAGTACGTC. It is translated as CASIGTGGYEQYV.

The chain recombines TRBV19 with TRBJ2-2; tentatively, D is TRBD2 (6 bases). This CDR3 region has 14 residues. V shed 2 bases and J shed 9 bases, with 13 bases lying between them. Germline CDR1 and CDR2: LNHDA and SQIVND (reference sequence). This CDR3 is CASSIFQGGRELFF. The CDR3 DNA reads TGTGCCAGTAGTATATTCCAGGGAGGACGGGAGCTGTTTTTT.

The rearrangement joins TRBV10-1 to TRBJ2-3; 10 positions agree with TRBD2. Germline-derived CDR1 and CDR2 are WNHNN and SYGVQD (reference sequence). The CDR3 loop spans 16 amino acids. Trimming took 3 bases from V and 6 from J; bases not matched to a gene: 9. The DNA for the CDR3 is TGCGCCAGCAGTGATTACGGAGCGGGGGGGAGTGATACGCAGTATTTT. As protein: CASSDYGAGGSDTQYF.

The chain links TRBV21-1 to TRBJ2-2; TRBD1 is the table's D call, not checked against the DNA. TRBV21-1 is labeled a pseudogene. The CDR3 runs to 18 residues. CDR3 protein: CASSKEEGDRSNTGELFF. The CDR3 bases are TGTGCCAGCAGCAAAGAGGAGGGGGACAGATCTAACACCGGGGAGCTGTTTTTT.

The genes are TRBV10-2 and TRBJ2-7, with 8 bases fitting TRBD2. V shed 4 bases and J 3 bases; nucleotides not matched to a gene: 5. Germline-derived CDR1 and CDR2 are WSHSY and SAAADI. CDR3 length equals 14 residues. The CDR3 DNA sequence: TGCGCCAGCAGTGCATCACTAGCGGTCTACGAGCAGTACGTC. Its translation is CASSASLAVYEQYV.

The chain has TRBV6-1 and TRBJ1-1; possibly TRBD1 for D (5 bases). Germline-derived CDR1 and CDR2 are MNHNS and SASEGT. V was cut by 3 bases and J by 3 bases, with 11 bases left in between. The CDR3 length is 14 residues. CDR3 nucleotides: TGTGCCAGCAGTGATCCGGGACTTTACACTGAAGCTTTCTTT. Its protein product is CASSDPGLYTEAFF.

V is TRBV3-1 (or the pseudogene TRBV3-2) and J is TRBJ1-6; 9 nucleotides line up with TRBD1. With 1 base clipped from V and 9 bases from J, the junction kept 1 base outside the gene matches. This CDR3 spans 14 amino acids. Germline V lookup: CDR1 LGHDT, CDR2 YNNKEL (reference sequence). The CDR3 sequence: CASSQGGQGSPLHF. CDR3 bases: TGTGCCAGCAGCCAAGGGGGACAGGGTTCACCCCTCCACTTT.

The table lists this clone with a few counts. The chain couples TRBV9 to TRBJ2-1, with TRBD2 identical over 7 bases. This CDR3 has 16 amino acids. From germline, CDR1 is SGDLS and CDR2 YYNGEE. J was trimmed by 4 bases and V by 1 base; bases with no gene match: 8. The CDR3 reads CASSVTGTTDYNEQFF. The DNA of the CDR3 is TGTGCCAGCAGCGTAACCGGGACTACCGATTACAATGAGCAGTTCTTC.

The chain uses TRBV3-1 (or the pseudogene TRBV3-2) and TRBJ1-2, with 7 bases identical to TRBD1. Unmatched junction bases numbered 6, after V lost 4 bases and J lost 7 bases. This CDR3 is 13 amino acids long. Germline V gives CDR1 LGHDT, CDR2 YNNKEL (reference sequence). As DNA, the CDR3 is TGTGCCAGCAGCCCACAGGGGTCGACTGGCTACACCTTC. Protein sequence: CASSPQGSTGYTF.

This clone was counted once. V is TRBV13 and J is TRBJ2-7; D perhaps matches TRBD2 (5 bases). The CDR3 is made up of 14 amino acids. CDR1 is PRHDT and CDR2 is FYEKMQ in the germline V gene (reference sequence). The V end lost 1 base, the J end lost 5 bases, and 12 bases lay between the germline ends. CDR3 bases: TGTGCCAGCAGCTTAGCCCGGACTGGGGACGAGCAGTACTTC. As protein: CASSLARTGDEQYF. The full variable domain, in which reference TRBV13 and TRBJ2-7 provide the parts outside the CDR3, is AAGVIQSPRHLIKEKRETATLKCYPIPRHDTVYWYQQGPGQDPQFLISFYEKMQSDKGSIPDRFSAQQFSDYHSELNMSSLELGDSALYFCASSLARTGDEQYFGPGTRLTVT.

This sequence joins TRBV5-5 and TRBJ2-3; 8 bases map to TRBD2. Germline V lookup: CDR1 SGHKS, CDR2 YYEKEE (reference sequence). The CDR3 has 17 residues. J lost 0 bases, V lost 3 bases, and 9 bases had no gene match. The CDR3 is CASSSTSGGYSTDTQYF. The CDR3 DNA is TGTGCCAGCAGCTCGACGTCGGGGGGGTATAGCACAGATACGCAGTATTTT.

The V and J genes are TRBV28 and TRBJ2-6; no definite D call. V shed 8 bases and J shed 0 bases, with 5 bases lying between them. CDR3 size: 13 residues. The germline V gene has CDR1 MDHEN and CDR2 SYDVKM. The CDR3 bases are TGTGCCAGCCACAGCTCTGGGGCCAACGTCCTGACTTTC. This codes for CASHSSGANVLTF.

The V call is TRBV10-2, the J call TRBJ1-1; no reliable D call. Germline assignment: CDR1 WSHSY and CDR2 SAAADI. The CDR3 loop spans 13 amino acids. Trimming cost V 2 bases and J 5 bases, with 9 bases left between them. This CDR3 reads CASSEPGTTEAFF. The CDR3 bases are TGCGCCAGCAGTGAGCCAGGAACGACTGAAGCTTTCTTT.